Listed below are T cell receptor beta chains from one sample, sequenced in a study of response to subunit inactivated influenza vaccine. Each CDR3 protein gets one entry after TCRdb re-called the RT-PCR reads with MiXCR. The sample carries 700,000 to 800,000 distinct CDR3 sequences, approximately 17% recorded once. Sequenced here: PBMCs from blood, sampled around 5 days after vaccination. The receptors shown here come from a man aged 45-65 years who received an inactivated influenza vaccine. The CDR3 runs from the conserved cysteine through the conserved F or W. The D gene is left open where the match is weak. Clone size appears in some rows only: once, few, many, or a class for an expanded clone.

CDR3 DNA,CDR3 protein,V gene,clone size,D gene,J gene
TGCAGCGTTGAGTATCGACAGGGACAGGGCTACACCTTC,CSVEYRQGQGYTF,TRBV29-1,many,TRBD1,TRBJ1-2
TGCGCCAGCAGCTTAATCCGACAGGGGGCCGGGGAGACCCAGTACTTC,CASSLIRQGAGETQYF,TRBV5-1,few,TRBD1,TRBJ2-5
TGCGCCAGCAGCCAAGATAGCGCGGGGTACAATGAGCAGTTCTTC,CASSQDSAGYNEQFF,TRBV4-3,many,-,TRBJ2-1
TGTGCCAGCAGCTCGGGGGGCAGGGATACGCAGTATTTT,CASSSGGRDTQYF,TRBV5-1,many,-,TRBJ2-3
TGTGCCACCAGTGTCGAGTTGGGGAGCAATCAGCCCCAGCATTTT,CATSVELGSNQPQHF,TRBV15,-,-,TRBJ1-5
TGTGCCTGGAGCGACCCAGTGAACACTGAAGCTTTCTTT,CAWSDPVNTEAFF,TRBV30,few,-,TRBJ1-1
TGCGCCAGCAGCTCCCCACGGGAGGCCTACAATGAGCAGTTCTTC,CASSSPREAYNEQFF,TRBV5-1,-,TRBD2,TRBJ2-1
TGTGCCAGCAGCCCAACAGGGTTAGGCTACACCTTC,CASSPTGLGYTF,TRBV12-3/TRBV12-4,many,-,TRBJ1-2
TGTGCCAGCAGCCCAGGGGAGTTCCTCACAGATACGCAGTATTTT,CASSPGEFLTDTQYF,TRBV7-9,many,-,TRBJ2-3
TGCAGTGCTGCGACAGGGTCTGGGGGCACAGATACGCAGTATTTT,CSAATGSGGTDTQYF,TRBV20-1,once,TRBD1,TRBJ2-3
TGTGCCAGCAACTGGGGGGGCATGAACACTGAAGCTTTCTTT,CASNWGGMNTEAFF,TRBV7-2,-,-,TRBJ1-1
TGCGCCAGCAGCCAAAGCGGGAACACCGGGGAGCTGTTTTTT,CASSQSGNTGELFF,TRBV4-3,-,-,TRBJ2-2
TGTGCCAGTAGTCGAGGATTGACTACCAAAGAGACCCAGTACTTC,CASSRGLTTKETQYF,TRBV19,few,-,TRBJ2-5
TGTGCCAGCAGCGAACCTGTCGGGAACTATGGCTACACCTTC,CASSEPVGNYGYTF,TRBV6-1,many,-,TRBJ1-2
TGTGCCAGCATGTCCCGTTCACCCCTCCACTTT,CASMSRSPLHF,TRBV28,few,-,TRBJ1-6
TGTGCCACCAGCAGAGATCCGGGACTAGGCTTATACAATGAGCAGTTCTTC,CATSRDPGLGLYNEQFF,TRBV15,-,TRBD2,TRBJ2-1
TGTGCCAGCAGCTTAGAGACCATATCCTACGAGCAGTACTTC,CASSLETISYEQYF,TRBV7-9,-,-,TRBJ2-7
TGCAGCGTTGAAGGGCAGGGAGCCTCCCACGGCTACACCTTC,CSVEGQGASHGYTF,TRBV29-1,-,-,TRBJ1-2
TGCGCCAGCAGGGGTCGGACAACAACTAATGAAAAACTGTTTTTT,CASRGRTTTNEKLFF,TRBV10-2,-,-,TRBJ1-4
TGTGCCAGCAGCAAGGACAGGAAAGAGACCCAGTACTTC,CASSKDRKETQYF,TRBV7-6,-,TRBD1,TRBJ2-5
TGTGCCAGCAGTTTAAGACATACTCAAGGGGAGACCCAGTACTTC,CASSLRHTQGETQYF,TRBV12-3/TRBV12-4,-,-,TRBJ2-5
TGCGCCAGCAGCTCCGGGACTGAGAATTCACCCCTCCACTTT,CASSSGTENSPLHF,TRBV5-1,-,-,TRBJ1-6
TGTGCCAGCAGTCGTGGACTTATTTACACTGAAGCTTTCTTT,CASSRGLIYTEAFF,TRBV28,-,-,TRBJ1-1
TGCAGCGTTGAAGATATCCGCAGAGCCCTTTACAATGAGCAGTTCTTC,CSVEDIRRALYNEQFF,TRBV29-1,-,-,TRBJ2-1
TGTGCCAGCACTTCAGGACGGTACCATTTTAGCTCCTACGAGCAGTACTTC,CASTSGRYHFSSYEQYF,TRBV6-2/TRBV6-3,-,-,TRBJ2-7
TGCAGTGCTGAAGAGCGGGGGGCGGTCGAGACCCAGTACTTC,CSAEERGAVETQYF,TRBV20-1,-,TRBD2,TRBJ2-5
TGTGCCAGCAGCCAAGTAATGCTAAACTCTTCACCCCTCCACTTT,CASSQVMLNSSPLHF,TRBV4-2,-,-,TRBJ1-6
TGCGCCAGCAGCTTGCAGAGCGGGGGCCAAGAGACCCAGTACTTC,CASSLQSGGQETQYF,TRBV5-1,few,TRBD2,TRBJ2-5
TGTGCCAGCAGTTACTCGGCCAGGGGGAATCTGAAAGCTTTCTTT,CASSYSARGNLKAFF,TRBV6-5,few,TRBD1,TRBJ1-1
TGTGCCAGCAGGAAAACTGGACAGTACTATGGCTACACCTTC,CASRKTGQYYGYTF,TRBV12-3/TRBV12-4,many,-,TRBJ1-2
TGTGCCAGCAGCCGTGGAACCCCCGAGGGCTACACCTTC,CASSRGTPEGYTF,TRBV4-2,few,-,TRBJ1-2
TGTGCCAGCAGTAGAGGGGGCCGGAACTATGGCTACACCTTC,CASSRGGRNYGYTF,TRBV6-2/TRBV6-3,few,TRBD1,TRBJ1-2
TGTGCCATCAGCTTGACAGGGGTATCGGTCAATGAGCAGTTCTTC,CAISLTGVSVNEQFF,TRBV10-3,few,TRBD1,TRBJ2-1
TGCAGTGCCCCCATCGGTCCCAATCAGCCCCAGCATTTT,CSAPIGPNQPQHF,TRBV20-1,few,-,TRBJ1-5
TGCGCCAGCAGCCAAGATCTGGAACCCATGAACACTGAAGCTTTCTTT,CASSQDLEPMNTEAFF,TRBV4-3,few,-,TRBJ1-1
TGCAGCGTTGAAGCCGCGAGAAACTATGGCTACACCTTC,CSVEAARNYGYTF,TRBV29-1,-,-,TRBJ1-2
TGCGCCAGTAGAGGGGTCCGGGGGGACACAGATACGCAGTATTTT,CASRGVRGDTDTQYF,TRBV10-2,-,TRBD2,TRBJ2-3
TGTGCCAGCAGTTACCACAGGACCACAGATACGCAGTATTTT,CASSYHRTTDTQYF,TRBV6-5,few,-,TRBJ2-3
TGTGCCAGCAGCTTGGGTAGCGGGAGCCTCACCGGGGAGCTGTTTTTT,CASSLGSGSLTGELFF,TRBV5-5,-,TRBD2,TRBJ2-2
TGCGCCAGCCGGACGGACTCCTACAATGAGCAGTTCTTC,CASRTDSYNEQFF,TRBV5-1,many,-,TRBJ2-1
TGTGCCACCCTGGACTGGGGGCCCTACGAGCAGTACTTC,CATLDWGPYEQYF,TRBV21-1,-,-,TRBJ2-7
TGCAGTGCTCAGTACGAGGGGGCCTCCGCAGCTTTCTTT,CSAQYEGASAAFF,TRBV20-1,-,TRBD1,TRBJ1-1
TGTGCCAGCAGATTACGGCACGGGACAGTACAAGAGACCCAGTACTTC,CASRLRHGTVQETQYF,TRBV11-2,few,TRBD1,TRBJ2-5
TGTGCCACCAGCAGAGGCCCCACAGATACGCAGTATTTT,CATSRGPTDTQYF,TRBV15,-,-,TRBJ2-3
TGCAGTGCTGAGGACAGGGAAAGGTGGCAGTACTTC,CSAEDRERWQYF,TRBV20-1,-,TRBD1,TRBJ2-7
TGTGCCAGCAGCCAAGTCCGTGGACACTACAACAATGAGCAGTTCTTC,CASSQVRGHYNNEQFF,TRBV3-1,-,-,TRBJ2-1
TGTGCCACCGGACAGATAGCGAACACCGGGGAGCTGTTTTTT,CATGQIANTGELFF,TRBV10-3,few,-,TRBJ2-2
TGCGCCAGCAGCCAAGATGATTGGACCCAAAGGCTGTTTTTT,CASSQDDWTQRLFF,TRBV4-3,few,-,TRBJ1-4
TGCGCCAGCAGCCAAGCCGAAGGCGGGATTTACGAGCAGTACTTC,CASSQAEGGIYEQYF,TRBV4-1,-,-,TRBJ2-7
TGTGCCAGCAGCTTACGGCCCCGGGGGGCCACGGTCTTC,CASSLRPRGATVF,TRBV11-2,-,-,TRBJ2-1
TGTGCCAGCAGCTTAAACGACAAAGGACTTTACGAGCAGTACTTC,CASSLNDKGLYEQYF,TRBV7-6,-,-,TRBJ2-7
TGTGCCAGCAGAACAGGGCCCACCGGGGAGCTGTTTTTT,CASRTGPTGELFF,TRBV2,-,-,TRBJ2-2
TGTGCCAGAGAGACAGGGGAAGGAATTGGGGCCAACGTCCTGACTTTC,CARETGEGIGANVLTF,TRBV2,-,TRBD1,TRBJ2-6
TGTGCCAGCAGCTTAGGACAGGGATCTTCCGGGGAGCTGTTTTTT,CASSLGQGSSGELFF,TRBV7-2,few,TRBD1,TRBJ2-2
TGCAGTGCTAGAGCGGGAGGGCCTGGAGAGACCCAGTACTTC,CSARAGGPGETQYF,TRBV20-1,few,TRBD2,TRBJ2-5
TGCAGTGAGACTAGCGGGTACTCCTACAATGAGCAGTTCTTC,CSETSGYSYNEQFF,TRBV20-1,-,TRBD2,TRBJ2-1
TGTGCCAGCAGTCCTCGACTAGCGGGCGGGGAGCTGTTTTTT,CASSPRLAGGELFF,TRBV12-3/TRBV12-4,few,TRBD2,TRBJ2-2
TGTGCCTGGAGTGTACGGTCGGGAGGGCCTCGGACCTACGAGCAGTACTTC,CAWSVRSGGPRTYEQYF,TRBV30,few,TRBD2,TRBJ2-7
TGCAGTGCTAGAGGGACTAGCGGGAGAAGCGGGTACGAGCAGTACTTC,CSARGTSGRSGYEQYF,TRBV20-1,-,TRBD2,TRBJ2-7